The T cell receptor beta chain under discussion was sequenced for a study of T-cell reconstitution after alpha-beta-depleted transplantation in children. This clonotype came up many times. Unique molecular identifiers were used to barcode this TCRbeta library. MiXCR, run by TCRdb on the PCR reads, gives a single entry per CDR3 protein. Among around 680,000 distinct CDR3 sequences, 16% were seen once, and the ten largest hold about 1.1%. This clonotype was sampled from a human donor who donated a stem cell graft to a child with acute myeloid leukemia. The sequenced sample was PBMCs from the stem cell graft donor, obtained from the stem cell graft.

This chain's CDR3 is CASSPITGVNTEAFF. The CDR3, as DNA: TGTGCCAGCAGCCCAATAACAGGGGTCAACACTGAAGCTTTCTTT. J is TRBJ1-1 and V is TRBV12-3 or TRBV12-4, with 7 bases lining up with TRBD1. This CDR3 region has 15 residues. V was pared by 6 bases and J by 2 bases, with 9 bases of the junction left unmatched.